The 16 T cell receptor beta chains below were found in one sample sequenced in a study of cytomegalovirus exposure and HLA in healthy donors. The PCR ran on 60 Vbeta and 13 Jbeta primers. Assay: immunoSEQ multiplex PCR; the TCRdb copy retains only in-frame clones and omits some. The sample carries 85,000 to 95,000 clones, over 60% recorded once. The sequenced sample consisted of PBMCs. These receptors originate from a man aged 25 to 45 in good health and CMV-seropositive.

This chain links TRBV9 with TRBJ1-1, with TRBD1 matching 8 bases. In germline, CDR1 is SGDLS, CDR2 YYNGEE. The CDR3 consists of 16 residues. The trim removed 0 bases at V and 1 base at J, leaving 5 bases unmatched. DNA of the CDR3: TGTGCCAGCAGCGTAGGACAGGGGCTGGCGAACACTGAAGCTTTCTTT. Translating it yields CASSVGQGLANTEAFF.

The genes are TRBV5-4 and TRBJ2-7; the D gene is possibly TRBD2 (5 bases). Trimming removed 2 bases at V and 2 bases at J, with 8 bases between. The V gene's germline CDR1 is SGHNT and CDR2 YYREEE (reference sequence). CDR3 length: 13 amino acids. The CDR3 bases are TGTGCCAGCAGCTTAACGGGAACCTACGAGCAGTACTTC. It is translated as CASSLTGTYEQYF.

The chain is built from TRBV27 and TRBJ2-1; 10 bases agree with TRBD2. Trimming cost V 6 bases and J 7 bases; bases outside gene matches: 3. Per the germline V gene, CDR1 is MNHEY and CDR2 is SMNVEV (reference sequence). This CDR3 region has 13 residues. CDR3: CASRAGGSNEQFF. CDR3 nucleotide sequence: TGTGCCAGCAGAGCGGGAGGGTCTAATGAGCAGTTCTTC.

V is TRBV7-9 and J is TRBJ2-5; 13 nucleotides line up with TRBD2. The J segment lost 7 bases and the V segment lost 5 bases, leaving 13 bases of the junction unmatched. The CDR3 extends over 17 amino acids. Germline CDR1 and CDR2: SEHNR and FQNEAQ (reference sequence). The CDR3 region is CASSELGLAGQRGTQYF. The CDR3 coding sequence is TGTGCCAGCAGCGAACTGGGACTAGCGGGGCAACGGGGGACCCAGTACTTC.

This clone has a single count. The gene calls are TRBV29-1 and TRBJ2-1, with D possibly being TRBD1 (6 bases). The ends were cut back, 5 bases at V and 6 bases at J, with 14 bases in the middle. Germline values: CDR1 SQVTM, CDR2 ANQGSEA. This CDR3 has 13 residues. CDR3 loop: CSVRDNSANEQFF. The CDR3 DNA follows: TGCAGCGTTCGGGACAACTCCGCCAATGAGCAGTTCTTC.

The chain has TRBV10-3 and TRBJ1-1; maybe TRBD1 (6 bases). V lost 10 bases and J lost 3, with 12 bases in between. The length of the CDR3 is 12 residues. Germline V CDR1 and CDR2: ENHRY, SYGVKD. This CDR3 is CATREGDTEAFF. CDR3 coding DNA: TGTGCCACCCGCGAGGGGGACACTGAAGCTTTCTTT.

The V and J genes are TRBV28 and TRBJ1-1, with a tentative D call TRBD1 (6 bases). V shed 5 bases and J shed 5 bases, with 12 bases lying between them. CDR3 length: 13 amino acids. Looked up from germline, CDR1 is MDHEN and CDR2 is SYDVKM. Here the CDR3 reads CASSPIQGTEAFF. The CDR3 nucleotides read TGTGCCAGCAGTCCAATACAGGGAACTGAAGCTTTCTTT.

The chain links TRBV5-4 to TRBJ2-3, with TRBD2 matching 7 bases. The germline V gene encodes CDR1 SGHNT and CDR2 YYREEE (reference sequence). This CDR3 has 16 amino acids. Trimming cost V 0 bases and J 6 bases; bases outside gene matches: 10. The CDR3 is CASSLGGNSGVDTQYF. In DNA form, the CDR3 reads TGTGCCAGCAGCTTGGGGGGGAACAGCGGGGTTGATACGCAGTATTTT.

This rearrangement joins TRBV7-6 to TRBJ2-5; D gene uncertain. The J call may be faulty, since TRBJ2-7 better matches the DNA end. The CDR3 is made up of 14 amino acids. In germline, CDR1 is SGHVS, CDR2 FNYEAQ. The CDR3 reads CASSSLGPSYEQYF. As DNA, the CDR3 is TGTGCCAGCAGCTCGTTGGGCCCTTCCTACGAGCAGTACTTC.

CDR3 loop: CSVSRGAGEKLFF. In DNA form, the CDR3 reads TGCAGCGTTTCTAGGGGCGCCGGAGAAAAACTGTTTTTT. This chain links TRBV29-1 with TRBJ1-4, with a tentative D call TRBD1 (5 bases). The CDR3 sequence is 13 residues long. The germline V and J ends were trimmed by 5 bases and 8 bases, with 15 bases remaining between them. Looked up from germline, CDR1 is SQVTM and CDR2 is ANQGSEA. The variable domain in full, with the rest retrieved from reference TRBV29-1 and TRBJ1-4, is SAVISQKPSRDICQRGTSLTIQCQVDSQVTMMFWYRQQPGQSLTLIATANQGSEATYESGFVIDKFPISRPNLTFSTLTVSNMSPEDSSIYLCSVSRGAGEKLFFGSGTQLSVL.

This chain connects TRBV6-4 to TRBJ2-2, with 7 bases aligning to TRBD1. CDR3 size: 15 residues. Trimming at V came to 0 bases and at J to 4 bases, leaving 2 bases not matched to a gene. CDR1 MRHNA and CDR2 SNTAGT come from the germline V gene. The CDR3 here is CASSDSPGGTGELFF. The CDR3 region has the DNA TGTGCCAGCAGTGACTCTCCAGGGGGCACCGGGGAGCTGTTTTTT.

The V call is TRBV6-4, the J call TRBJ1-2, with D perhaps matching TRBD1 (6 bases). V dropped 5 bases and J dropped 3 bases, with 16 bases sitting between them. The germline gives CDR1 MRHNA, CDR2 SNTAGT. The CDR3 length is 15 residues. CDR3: CASSKETGSDYGYTF. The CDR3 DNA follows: TGTGCCAGCAGTAAGGAGACAGGATCAGACTATGGCTACACCTTC.

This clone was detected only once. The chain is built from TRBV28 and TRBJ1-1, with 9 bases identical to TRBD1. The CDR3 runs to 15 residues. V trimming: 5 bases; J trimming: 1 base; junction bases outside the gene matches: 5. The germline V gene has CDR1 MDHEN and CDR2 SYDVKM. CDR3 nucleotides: TGTGCCAGCAGTCTGGCGGGACAGGGGAACACTGAAGCTTTCTTT. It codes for CASSLAGQGNTEAFF.

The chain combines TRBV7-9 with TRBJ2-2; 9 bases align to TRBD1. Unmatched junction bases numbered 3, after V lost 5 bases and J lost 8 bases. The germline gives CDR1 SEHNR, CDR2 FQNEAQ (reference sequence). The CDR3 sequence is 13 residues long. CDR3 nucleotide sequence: TGTGCCAGCAGCCTTGGGACAGGGGGGGAGCTGTTTTTT. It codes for CASSLGTGGELFF.

CDR3: CASSRATGTGGAQFF. CDR3 sequence (DNA): TGTGCCAGCAGTCGGGCCACCGGGACGGGGGGCGCGCAGTTCTTC. The chain uses TRBV27 and TRBJ2-1, with D tentatively TRBD2 (7 bases). Germline CDR1 and CDR2: MNHEY and SMNVEV (reference sequence). This CDR3 region has 15 residues. V was clipped by 5 bases and J by 12 bases, with 23 bases between them.

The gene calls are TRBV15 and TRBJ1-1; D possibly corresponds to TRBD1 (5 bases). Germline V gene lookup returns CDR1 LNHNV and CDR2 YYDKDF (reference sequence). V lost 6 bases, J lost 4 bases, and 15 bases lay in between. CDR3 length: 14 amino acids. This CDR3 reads CATSEMGLGTEAFF. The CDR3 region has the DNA TGTGCCACCAGTGAGATGGGGCTAGGCACTGAAGCTTTCTTT.